A selection of T cell receptor beta chains follows, all from one sample in a study of T cells in localized non-small cell lung cancer. Profiled with immunoSEQ multiplex PCR; TCRdb holds only in-frame clones, not every one. The profile covers a few thousand clones, with 25% to 35% appearing a single time and 13% to 15% taken by the ten largest. Sequenced material: lung tumor tissue, taken before any cancer treatment. These receptors were collected from a woman between 40 and 69 years old with stage III lung adenocarcinoma. Both conserved end residues are part of each CDR3. D genes are given only for firm matches. A clone size is listed for some rows: how often the clone was seen (once, few, many), or a class if it is expanded.

J: TRBJ1-2; V: TRBV28; size: medium-sized; D: NA; DNA: TGTGCCAGCAGTGCCGGGACTTACTATGGCTACACCTTC; CDR3: CASSAGTYYGYTF
J: TRBJ2-7; V: TRBV11-3; size: NA; D: TRBD1; DNA: TGTGCCAGCAGCTTACAGGGGGCATCGGTCTACGAGCAGTACTTC; CDR3: CASSLQGASVYEQYF
J: TRBJ1-4; V: TRBV7-5; size: NA; D: NA; DNA: TGTGCCAGCAGCTTAACGGGCCGGCCTAATGAAAAACTGTTTTTT; CDR3: CASSLTGRPNEKLFF
J: TRBJ2-1; V: TRBV11-3; size: few; D: TRBD2; DNA: TGTGCCAGCAGCTCGGGGGGAGGCTCCTACAATGAGCAGTTCTTC; CDR3: CASSSGGGSYNEQFF
J: TRBJ2-3; V: TRBV11-3; size: few; D: TRBD1; DNA: TGTGCCAGCAGCGACAGGGGGCTCAGCTACAATACGCAGTATTTT; CDR3: CASSDRGLSYNTQYF
J: TRBJ1-2; V: TRBV30; size: NA; D: TRBD1; DNA: TGTGCCTGGAGTGGACAGGGGGGTGGCTACACCTTC; CDR3: CAWSGQGGGYTF
J: TRBJ2-1; V: TRBV7-4; size: few; D: NA; DNA: TGTGCCAGCAGCTTTACCCGGGACGAGTACAATGAGCAGTTCTTC; CDR3: CASSFTRDEYNEQFF
J: TRBJ1-5; V: TRBV11-3; size: few; D: TRBD1; DNA: TGTGCCAGCAGCTACGCACAGGGGGCTGAGCAGCCCCAGCATTTT; CDR3: CASSYAQGAEQPQHF
J: TRBJ1-2; V: TRBV11-3; size: NA; D: NA; DNA: TGTGCCAGCAGCCCCCCCAGAGGGCTCCTCTATGGCTACACCTTC; CDR3: CASSPPRGLLYGYTF
J: TRBJ2-2; V: TRBV29-1; size: NA; D: NA; DNA: TGCAGCGTTGATAAGGAAAACACCGGGGAGCTGTTTTTT; CDR3: CSVDKENTGELFF
J: TRBJ1-3; V: TRBV30; size: NA; D: TRBD1; DNA: TGTGCCTGGAGTGCTTCAGGGGGCCGAAACACCATATATTTT; CDR3: CAWSASGGRNTIYF
J: TRBJ1-2; V: TRBV2; size: NA; D: TRBD1; DNA: TGTGCCAGCAGCCGGGACAGGGGAGACTATGGCTACACCTTC; CDR3: CASSRDRGDYGYTF
J: TRBJ2-7; V: TRBV10-3; size: NA; D: NA; DNA: TGTGCCATCAGTGAGTCGCAGGCAGGGTGGTACTTC; CDR3: CAISESQAGWYF
J: TRBJ2-7; V: TRBV11-3; size: medium-sized; D: TRBD1; DNA: TGTGCCAGCAGCTTGCCCCATACAGGGGGCAACGAGCAGTACTTC; CDR3: CASSLPHTGGNEQYF
J: TRBJ1-1; V: TRBV6-8; size: few; D: NA; DNA: TGTGCCAGCAGCGACCCACCGGCCACACAAGCTTTCTTT; CDR3: CASSDPPATQAFF
J: TRBJ1-1; V: TRBV4-2; size: few; D: NA; DNA: TGTGCCAGCAGCCAAGGCGGGACCTGGAACACTGAAGCTTTCTTT; CDR3: CASSQGGTWNTEAFF
J: TRBJ2-6; V: TRBV6-8; size: few; D: NA; DNA: TGTGCCAGCAGTTCCTCCTCTGGGGCCAACGTCCTGACTTTC; CDR3: CASSSSSGANVLTF
J: TRBJ1-5; V: TRBV9; size: NA; D: TRBD1; DNA: TGTGCCAGCCGACAGGGGCCGGCGCCCCAGCATTTT; CDR3: CASRQGPAPQHF
J: TRBJ2-3; V: TRBV28; size: few; D: TRBD1; DNA: TGTGCCAGCACAACAGGGGGCGCGGGCACAGATACGCAGTATTTT; CDR3: CASTTGGAGTDTQYF
J: TRBJ1-5; V: TRBV29-1; size: NA; D: NA; DNA: TGCAGCGTAGTGCCGACAGATAGCAATCAGCCCCAGCATTTT; CDR3: CSVVPTDSNQPQHF
J: TRBJ2-5; V: TRBV19; size: NA; D: NA; DNA: TGTGCCAGTAGTCGAGGAGAGACCCAGTACTTC; CDR3: CASSRGETQYF
J: TRBJ2-3; V: TRBV23-1; size: once; D: NA; DNA: TGCGCCAGCAGCCTGCTGGAAGACACGGCGCAGTATTTT; CDR3: CASSLLEDTAQYF
J: TRBJ2-3; V: TRBV12-5; size: NA; D: NA; DNA: TGTGCTAGTGGTTTGGGGATGGACGGGTTATTAGGCACAGATACGCAGTATTTT; CDR3: CASGLGMDGLLGTDTQYF
J: TRBJ2-1; V: TRBV7-7; size: few; D: TRBD2; DNA: TGTGCCAGCACCTACCGCGCGGGAGGGCCCTACAATGAGCAGTTCTTC; CDR3: CASTYRAGGPYNEQFF
J: TRBJ1-4; V: TRBV19; size: NA; D: NA; DNA: TGTGCCAGTAGTACCCCCGGTGGACAGCCGAATGAAAAACTGTTTTTT; CDR3: CASSTPGGQPNEKLFF
J: TRBJ2-2; V: TRBV6-8; size: medium-sized; D: TRBD1; DNA: TGTGCCAGCAGCCATATCTCCGTGGGACAGGGGGAATGGCCCGGGGAGCTGTTTTTT; CDR3: CASSHISVGQGEWPGELFF
J: TRBJ2-7; V: TRBV6-8; size: few; D: TRBD1; DNA: TGTGCCAGCGGAGCGGACAGGGACTCCTACGAGCAGTACTTC; CDR3: CASGADRDSYEQYF
J: TRBJ1-2; V: TRBV19; size: medium-sized; D: NA; DNA: TGTGCCAGTAGTATTCAGTCTTACTATGGCTACACCTTC; CDR3: CASSIQSYYGYTF
J: TRBJ1-3; V: TRBV11-3; size: NA; D: NA; DNA: TGTGCCAGCAGCTTGAATTGGTTCTCTGGAAACACCATATATTTT; CDR3: CASSLNWFSGNTIYF